These 10 T cell receptor beta chains share one sample of origin, sequenced in a study of Ad26.COV2.S vaccination and SARS-CoV-2 variants. This sample's treatment: 15 to 20 received Ad26.COV2.S at low or high dose, single or two shots; 5 received placebo; per-sample allocation not given. The samples date from day 63 after the first vaccine or placebo injection. Data came from immunoSEQ multiplex PCR; TCRdb stores just in-frame clones and leaves some out. The table includes roughly 400,000 clones, approximately 90% detected once. The sample in question was peripheral blood, obtained in a trial of Ad26.COV2.S vaccine versus placebo. The receptors stem from a person between 18 and 65 years old who received the Ad26.COV2.S COVID-19 vaccine or a placebo.

V usage is TRBV5-6 and J usage is TRBJ1-5, with no clear D. Germline V CDR1 and CDR2: SGHDT, YYEEEE. The CDR3 covers 13 residues. V gave up 4 bases and J gave up 6 bases, with 11 bases separating them. In nucleotides, the CDR3 is TGTGCCAGCAGCCTGGCGGTGGGTCAGCCCCAGCATTTT. Its protein is CASSLAVGQPQHF.

This rearrangement joins TRBV5-1 to TRBJ2-1; 8 bases line up with TRBD2. Looked up from germline, CDR1 is SGHRS and CDR2 is YFSETQ. J gave up 4 bases and V 6 bases, and 9 bases lay outside the gene matches. The CDR3 loop spans 15 amino acids. In DNA form, the CDR3 reads TGCGCCAGCACAACACTAGCGGCCCAATACAATGAGCAGTTCTTC. Amino acid sequence: CASTTLAAQYNEQFF.

The V and J genes are TRBV3-1 (or the pseudogene TRBV3-2) and TRBJ2-3; 10 bases agree with TRBD2. This CDR3 has 20 amino acids. Germline lookup yields CDR1 LGHDT and CDR2 YNNKEL (reference sequence). The junction had 12 bases not matched to a gene; V was cut back by 0 bases and J by 0 bases. The CDR3 here is CASSQDRRTSGITSTDTQYF. The CDR3 nucleotides read TGTGCCAGCAGCCAAGATCGTCGGACTAGCGGAATAACTAGCACAGATACGCAGTATTTT.

Here the CDR3 DNA reads TGTGCCATCAAGGCTAGCGGGACCCTTTACGAGCAGTACTTC. It specifies CAIKASGTLYEQYF. V usage is TRBV10-3 and J usage is TRBJ2-7, with 9 bases identical to TRBD2. The germline CDR1 and CDR2 sequences are ENHRY and SYGVKD. The CDR3 totals 14 residues. V dropped 7 bases and J dropped 4; count of bases not matched to a gene: 8.

The chain combines TRBV3-1 (or the pseudogene TRBV3-2) with TRBJ1-6; TRBD1 matches at 8 bases. Germline lookup yields CDR1 LGHDT and CDR2 YNNKEL (reference sequence). This CDR3 comprises 13 residues. V shed 4 bases and J 8 bases; nucleotides not matched to a gene: 1. CDR3 in amino acids: CASSPTGDSPLHF. The CDR3 DNA follows: TGTGCCAGCAGCCCGACAGGGGATTCACCCCTCCACTTT.

The chain links TRBV18 to TRBJ1-4; D ambiguous. The V gene lost 4 bases and the J gene lost 0 bases, with 6 bases spanning the gap. Germline CDR1 reads KGHSH; CDR2 reads LQKENI. The CDR3 sequence is 14 residues long. The CDR3 here is CASSRAATNEKLFF. In DNA, the CDR3 is TGTGCCAGCTCACGAGCGGCAACTAATGAAAAACTGTTTTTT.

The chain has TRBV11-2 and TRBJ2-7; 9 nucleotides line up with TRBD1. V lost 3 bases and J lost 6; bases outside the gene matches: 6. CDR3 length: 14 residues. The germline V gene encodes CDR1 SGHAT and CDR2 FQNNGV. CDR3 nucleotide sequence: TGTGCCAGCAGCTTGGGGACAGGGCTGGGCGAGCAGTACTTC. Protein: CASSLGTGLGEQYF.

This clone showed up just a few times. This rearrangement joins TRBV18 to TRBJ2-7, with 10 positions matching TRBD2. Germline CDR1 KGHSH, CDR2 LQKENI. V lost 2 bases, J lost 2 bases, and 3 bases stayed unmatched. The CDR3 totals 15 residues. This CDR3 reads CASSPGSGGAYEQYF. CDR3 coding DNA: TGTGCCAGCTCACCAGGCAGCGGGGGGGCCTACGAGCAGTACTTC.

The V and J genes are TRBV9 and TRBJ1-4; TRBD1 aligns across 9 bases. V lost 4 bases, J lost 7 bases, and 5 bases stayed unmatched. In germline, CDR1 is SGDLS, CDR2 YYNGEE. The CDR3 contains 14 residues. The DNA of the CDR3 is TGTGCCAGCAGCCCGGGACAGGGATTTGAAAAACTGTTTTTT. Residues: CASSPGQGFEKLFF.

A single count supports this clone. V and J are TRBV7-2 and TRBJ2-3; TRBD2 matches at 12 bases. Germline-derived CDR1 and CDR2 are SGHTA and FQGNSA. The CDR3 covers 18 residues. V shed 0 bases and J 2 bases; nucleotides not matched to a gene: 6. The CDR3 region is CASSLASLAGGITDTQYF. The CDR3 coding sequence is TGTGCCAGCAGCTTAGCGAGTCTAGCGGGAGGGATCACAGATACGCAGTATTTT.